Listed below are T cell receptor beta chains from one sample, sequenced in a study of blood T cell repertoires in COVID-19. Profiling relied on immunoSEQ multiplex PCR, and the TCRdb table lists in-frame clones only, not all of them. The table lists tens of thousands of clones, just over 85% of them singletons, with 4.5% to 5% in the top ten. Sequencing input: peripheral blood. Receptors originate from a woman between 65 and 79 years old with active COVID-19. CDR3s include the opening cysteine and the closing phenylalanine or tryptophan. D genes are given only for firm matches. Expanded clones are given a class, and other clones once, few, many or no size at all.

v_gene	d_gene	abundance	j_gene	CDR3nt	CDR3aa
TRBV5-6	NA	once	TRBJ2-1	TGTGCCAGCAGTTCAATCCAGGGTAGCTCCTACAATGAGCAGTTCTTC	CASSSIQGSSYNEQFF
TRBV6-2/TRBV6-3	TRBD1	NA	TRBJ1-5	TGTGCCAGCAGTTACCCAAGACAGGGTGGAAGACAGCCCCAGCATTTT	CASSYPRQGGRQPQHF
TRBV3-1/TRBV3-2	TRBD2	once	TRBJ2-5	TGTGCCAGCAGCGGGACTAGCGCGTTTTTTCCCTTGGAGACCCAGTACTTC	CASSGTSAFFPLETQYF
TRBV28	NA	few	TRBJ1-5	TGTGCCAGCGCGTCCTTTTGGGCGGCGGTACAACGTCCCAGGGCGGGGGGCAATCAGCCCCAGCATTTT	CASASFWAAVQRPRAGGNQPQHF
TRBV6-2/TRBV6-3	TRBD2	NA	TRBJ2-1	TGTGCCAGCAGTTTCGAGCGGGGGTACAATGAGCAGTTCTTC	CASSFERGYNEQFF
TRBV10-3	TRBD2	NA	TRBJ2-1	TGTGCCATCAGGCTCACCCTAGCGGGGGACAACAATGAGCAGTTCTTC	CAIRLTLAGDNNEQFF
TRBV11-3	NA	few	TRBJ2-7	TGTGCCAGCAGCTTATCAGAAATCTACGAGCAGTACTTC	CASSLSEIYEQYF
TRBV7-2	NA	once	TRBJ2-5	TGTGCCAGCAGCTTGCAGGGATTGGGTGGAACCCAGTACTTC	CASSLQGLGGTQYF
TRBV6-6	TRBD2	NA	TRBJ2-1	TGTGCCAGCAGTTCCTCTAACGGGGGGGTCTACAATGAGCAGTTCTTC	CASSSSNGGVYNEQFF
TRBV6-2/TRBV6-3	TRBD1	NA	TRBJ1-2	TGTGCCAGCAGTTACGCCAGGGGGCCCTATGGCTACACCTTC	CASSYARGPYGYTF
TRBV6-1	NA	NA	TRBJ2-7	TGTGCCAGCAGTGAAGTAGGGGTCCCGCGCGAGCAGTACTTC	CASSEVGVPREQYF
TRBV18	NA	few	TRBJ2-3	TGTGCCAGCTCACCCGGGACTAGCACAGATACGCAGTATTTT	CASSPGTSTDTQYF
TRBV5-1	TRBD2	NA	TRBJ2-1	TGCGCCAGCAGCCCCGGCGGGGGTGGTGAGCAGTTCTTC	CASSPGGGGEQFF
TRBV30	TRBD2	NA	TRBJ2-2	TGTGCCTGGAGTGAGACAGCGGGGGGGCTGAACGGGGAGCTGTTTTTT	CAWSETAGGLNGELFF
TRBV14	NA	NA	TRBJ2-2	TGTGCCAGCAGCCCGTTCGGTACCGGGGAGCTGTTTTTT	CASSPFGTGELFF
TRBV29-1	NA	NA	TRBJ2-5	TGCAGCGTTGTGAGGCAGGGGATGGAAGAGACCCAGTACTTC	CSVVRQGMEETQYF
TRBV28	NA	NA	TRBJ1-1	TGTGCCAGCAGTTACGCTTTACTGGGGGCCGGCACTGAAGCTTTCTTT	CASSYALLGAGTEAFF
TRBV7-2	NA	NA	TRBJ1-1	TGTGCCAGCAGCTCCGACAGGAACACTGAAGCTTTCTTT	CASSSDRNTEAFF
TRBV29-1	TRBD2	NA	TRBJ2-3	TGCAGCGTACTAGCGGGGGGGCCTACGCAGTATTTT	CSVLAGGPTQYF
TRBV10-2	TRBD2	NA	TRBJ2-1	TGCGCCAGCAGTGAGCCCAGCGGGGGGGACAATGAGCAGTTCTTC	CASSEPSGGDNEQFF
TRBV5-5	NA	NA	TRBJ1-1	TGTGCCAGCAGCTTGGGCAGGGCCGACACTGAAGCTTTCTTT	CASSLGRADTEAFF
TRBV6-6	TRBD2	NA	TRBJ2-7	TGTGCCAGCAGTCAGGGACTAGCCGAATCCTACGAGCAGTACTTC	CASSQGLAESYEQYF
TRBV9	NA	few	TRBJ1-2	TGTGCCAGCAGCGCTGCTAACTATGGCTACACCTTC	CASSAANYGYTF
TRBV2	TRBD1	once	TRBJ2-2	TGTGCCAGCAGTCGACCCGGGACAGCCACCGGGGAGCTGTTTTTT	CASSRPGTATGELFF
TRBV7-6	NA	NA	TRBJ2-3	TGTGCCAGCAGCTTAGCGGAGACAGATACGCAGTATTTT	CASSLAETDTQYF
TRBV10-2	TRBD2	NA	TRBJ2-7	TGCGCCAGCAGTGAAGGGCTAGCGGGGGGGGACGAGCAGTACTTC	CASSEGLAGGDEQYF
TRBV6-1	TRBD1	NA	TRBJ1-6	TGTGCCAGCAGTGAACGCAACAGGGGGTTACTTCTCTCCTATAATTCACCCCTCCACTTT	CASSERNRGLLLSYNSPLHF
TRBV7-2	NA	NA	TRBJ1-6	TGTGCCAGCAGCTTTGACTTCTCCTATAATTCACCCCTCCACTTT	CASSFDFSYNSPLHF
TRBV20-1	TRBD2	NA	TRBJ2-5	TGCAGTGCTAGTGCTACGGGGGGATCGGGGACCCAGTACTTC	CSASATGGSGTQYF
TRBV6-2/TRBV6-3	TRBD2	NA	TRBJ2-2	TGTGCCAGCAGACCTCTAGCGGAAGTCGGGGAGCTGTTTTTT	CASRPLAEVGELFF
TRBV6-5	TRBD1	NA	TRBJ2-3	TGTGCCAGCAGTTATTTACAGGGGCGCGGGACAGATACGCAGTATTTT	CASSYLQGRGTDTQYF
TRBV28	NA	NA	TRBJ1-2	TGTGCCAGCAGTCCCCGTGGGCGGGTACATGGCTACACCTTC	CASSPRGRVHGYTF
TRBV4-1	NA	NA	TRBJ1-4	TGCGCCAGCAGCCGATTGGGGGGGGCGGGAGAAAAACTGTTTTTT	CASSRLGGAGEKLFF
TRBV28	TRBD1	NA	TRBJ1-2	TGTGCCAGCAGTCAGACAGGGGGCCCTGGCTACACCTTC	CASSQTGGPGYTF
TRBV11-2	NA	NA	TRBJ2-3	TGTGCCAGCAGCTTAGGTCCCAGTACAGATACGCAGTATTTT	CASSLGPSTDTQYF
TRBV20-1	NA	NA	TRBJ2-1	TGCAGTGCTGCTAGGTTTGATGAGCAGTTCTTC	CSAARFDEQFF
TRBV5-1	NA	NA	TRBJ2-5	TGCGCCAGCAGCTTGGCAGTGGGGACAACCCAGTACTTC	CASSLAVGTTQYF